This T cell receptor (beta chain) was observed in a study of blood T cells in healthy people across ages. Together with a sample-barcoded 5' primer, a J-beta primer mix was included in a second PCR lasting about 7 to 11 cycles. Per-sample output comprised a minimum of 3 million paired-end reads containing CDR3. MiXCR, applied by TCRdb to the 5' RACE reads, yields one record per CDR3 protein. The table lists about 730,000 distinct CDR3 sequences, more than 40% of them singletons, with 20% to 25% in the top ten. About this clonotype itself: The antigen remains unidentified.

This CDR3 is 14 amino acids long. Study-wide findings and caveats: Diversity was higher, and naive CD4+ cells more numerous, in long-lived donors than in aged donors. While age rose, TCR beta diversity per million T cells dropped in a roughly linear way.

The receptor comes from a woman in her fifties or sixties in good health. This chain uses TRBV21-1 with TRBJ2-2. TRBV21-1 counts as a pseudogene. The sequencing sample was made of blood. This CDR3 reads CASSKGSASGELFF. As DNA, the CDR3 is TGTGCCAGCAGCAAAGGATCGGCGTCCGGGGAGCTGTTTTTT.